The next 31 T cell receptor beta chains were all read from a single sample in a study of T cell therapy after organ transplantation. Time point in this sample: 20-29 weeks after completion of therapy. Clones were read by immunoSEQ multiplex PCR, and TCRdb kept only the in-frame ones, dropping some. The sample carries more than 1,500 clones, 85% to 90% recorded once. Their cognate antigens are unknown. Material: CD8+ T cells from blood, obtained after autologous CMV-specific T cell therapy. Source of these receptors: a human patient who had received a solid organ transplant and had CMV disease. Some of the T cells may derive from the graft donor.

The chain couples TRBV19 to TRBJ1-4, with D possibly matching TRBD1 (5 bases). The CDR3 loop spans 13 amino acids. V lost 6 bases and J lost 7, with 12 bases in between. Germline assignment: CDR1 LNHDA and CDR2 SQIVND (reference sequence). CDR3 sequence (DNA): TGTGCCAGTAGCCTTCCCGGGGGTGAAAAACTGTTTTTT. Residues: CASSLPGGEKLFF.

This clone was observed a single time. The rearrangement joins TRBV5-4 to TRBJ2-7, with D tentatively TRBD1 or TRBD2 (5 bases each). CDR3 length: 15 amino acids. The germline CDR1 and CDR2 sequences are SGHNT and YYREEE (reference sequence). V was pared by 6 bases and J by 0 bases, with 16 bases between. The CDR3, as DNA: TGTGCCAGCACCCCCGGGACGGAGCTCTCCTACGAGCAGTACTTC. Amino acid sequence: CASTPGTELSYEQYF.

V and J are TRBV4-1 and TRBJ2-3, with D unresolved. The germline V gene encodes CDR1 MGHRA and CDR2 YSYEKL. Trimming left V 4 bases short and J 0 bases short, with 14 bases between. This CDR3 has 16 amino acids. DNA for the CDR3: TGCGCCAGCAGCCCTCTGTGGGCGGCTAGCACAGATACGCAGTATTTT. This sequence encodes CASSPLWAASTDTQYF.

The genes are TRBV5-6 and TRBJ2-3; D might be TRBD1 or TRBD2, each matching 6 bases. The germline V gene has CDR1 SGHDT and CDR2 YYEEEE. Trimming removed 2 bases at V and 6 bases at J, with 19 bases between. This CDR3 region has 16 residues. DNA for the CDR3: TGTGCCAGCAGCTTTTCTTCCGGGGGCGCTTCCGATACGCAGTATTTT. Encoded protein: CASSFSSGGASDTQYF.

V gene TRBV6-6 combines with J gene TRBJ1-1; no firm D call. The V and J ends lost 6 bases and 4 bases respectively, with 9 bases between them. CDR3 length: 12 amino acids. Germline CDR1 reads MNHNY; CDR2 reads SVGAGI (reference sequence). The CDR3 sequence is CASSPRSTEAFF. The CDR3 DNA reads TGTGCCAGCAGCCCGCGGAGCACTGAAGCTTTCTTT.

This rearrangement joins TRBV27 to TRBJ1-2; D not resolved. V gave up 5 bases and J gave up 4 bases, with 14 bases separating them. In germline, CDR1 is MNHEY, CDR2 SMNVEV (reference sequence). The CDR3 extends over 14 amino acids. The CDR3 sequence: CASSPGHLLYGYTF. DNA of the CDR3: TGTGCCAGCAGTCCCGGGCACCTACTCTATGGCTACACCTTC.

The CDR3 DNA follows: TGTGCCAGCAGCTTAACAGCGGGGGGCACCGGGGAGCTGTTTTTT. Its translation is CASSLTAGGTGELFF. The gene calls are TRBV7-2 and TRBJ2-2; 9 bases line up with TRBD2. Trimming took 2 bases from V and 4 from J; bases not matched to a gene: 2. The CDR3 is made up of 15 amino acids. CDR1 and CDR2 (germline): SGHTA, FQGNSA.

As concerns this clone: Within the sample, other DNA sequences also encode this same CDR3. The rearrangement links TRBV4-1 to TRBJ1-5; TRBD1 agrees at 7 bases. CDR3 length: 16 residues. V lost 5 bases to trimming and J lost 0 bases; unmatched junction nucleotides: 7. Germline CDR1 MGHRA, CDR2 YSYEKL. CDR3 region: CASSTGTANSNQPQHF. As DNA, the CDR3 is TGCGCCAGCAGCACGGGGACAGCTAATAGCAATCAGCCCCAGCATTTT.

The chain joins TRBV7-8 to TRBJ1-5; 9 positions match TRBD1. This CDR3 contains 16 residues. V gave up 2 bases and J gave up 0 bases; unmatched junction bases: 2. Germline V gives CDR1 SGHVS, CDR2 FQNEAQ. CDR3 sequence (DNA): TGTGCCAGCAGCTTAAGGACAGGGGCTAGCAATCAGCCCCAGCATTTT. The encoded protein is CASSLRTGASNQPQHF.

The CDR3 here is CASSQEVDRVYGYTF. The CDR3 nucleotides are TGCGCCAGCAGCCAAGAGGTCGACAGGGTCTATGGCTACACCTTC. The V gene is TRBV4-3, the J gene TRBJ1-2, with TRBD1 matching 7 bases. The junction had 5 bases not matched to a gene; V was cut back by 0 bases and J by 4 bases. Germline loops: CDR1 LGHNA, CDR2 YSLEER. CDR3 size: 15 residues.

J is TRBJ1-1 and V is TRBV7-9; D remains unclear. The germline gives CDR1 SEHNR, CDR2 FQNEAQ (reference sequence). The CDR3 consists of 12 residues. Trimming removed 5 bases from V and 1 base from J, with 5 bases in between. CDR3 in amino acids: CASSIENTEAFF. CDR3 nucleotide sequence: TGTGCCAGCAGCATAGAGAACACTGAAGCTTTCTTT.

V usage is TRBV9 and J usage is TRBJ2-5; 7 bases fit TRBD2. Germline loops: CDR1 SGDLS, CDR2 YYNGEE. CDR3 length: 14 amino acids. The junction had 5 bases not matched to a gene; V was cut back by 0 bases and J by 6 bases. This CDR3 is CASSVGGGPKTQYF. DNA of the CDR3: TGTGCCAGCAGCGTAGGGGGGGGACCGAAGACCCAGTACTTC. Full variable domain (outside the CDR3, taken from reference TRBV9 and TRBJ2-5): DSGVTQTPKHLITATGQRVTLRCSPRSGDLSVYWYQQSLDQGLQFLIQYYNGEERAKGNILERFSAQQFPDLHSELNLSSLELGDSALYFCASSVGGGPKTQYFGPGTRLLVL.

The chain has TRBV7-9 and TRBJ1-4; D is undetermined. This CDR3 comprises 15 residues. Germline CDR1 and CDR2: SEHNR and FQNEAQ (reference sequence). Trimming took off 5 bases at V and 0 bases at J, with 10 bases between the two ends. The chain's CDR3 is CASSPNVATNEKLFF. CDR3 nucleotide sequence: TGTGCCAGCAGCCCGAACGTCGCAACTAATGAAAAACTGTTTTTT. The entire variable domain, with the rest obtained from reference TRBV7-9 and TRBJ1-4, is as follows: DTGVSQNPRHKITKRGQNVTFRCDPISEHNRLYWYRQTLGQGPEFLTYFQNEAQLEKSRLLSDRFSAERPKGSFSTLEIQRTEQGDSAMYLCASSPNVATNEKLFFGSGTQLSVL.

The V gene is TRBV27, the J gene TRBJ1-2; no clear D. CDR1 is MNHEY, CDR2 SMNVEV, per germline (reference sequence). Between the trimmed V and J ends, which lost 0 bases and 6 bases, there was a span of 8 bases. This CDR3 has 13 residues. The CDR3 reads CASSLSLGNGYTF. The CDR3 bases are TGTGCCAGCAGTTTATCTCTCGGGAATGGCTACACCTTC.

V and J are TRBV5-6 and TRBJ2-7, with a tentative D call TRBD1 (6 bases). The CDR3 sequence is 13 residues long. Germline values: CDR1 SGHDT, CDR2 YYEEEE. Trimming removed 4 bases from V and 2 bases from J, with 10 bases in between. CDR3 bases: TGTGCCAGCAGCGGAAACAGGGCCTACGAGCAGTACTTC. Translating it yields CASSGNRAYEQYF.

The rearrangement uses TRBV7-8 and TRBJ2-4; tentative D call: TRBD2 (6 bases). Germline V gene data show CDR1 as SGHVS and CDR2 as FQNEAQ. This CDR3 comprises 14 residues. V was pared by 1 base and J by 6 bases, with 10 bases between. In nucleotides, the CDR3 is TGTGCCAGCAGCTTAGACGGGGGTACAAACATTCAGTACTTC. This codes for CASSLDGGTNIQYF.

The chain links TRBV9 to TRBJ1-4, with no clear D. CDR3 length: 15 amino acids. The V end lost 0 bases, the J end lost 5 bases, and 11 bases lay between the germline ends. Germline CDR1 and CDR2: SGDLS and YYNGEE. For the CDR3, the DNA is TGTGCCAGCAGCGTAGGTAGCGGCTCGAATGAAAAACTGTTTTTT. Encoded protein: CASSVGSGSNEKLFF.

The chain uses TRBV4-1 and TRBJ1-5; D possibly corresponds to TRBD1 (5 bases). The CDR3 spans 13 residues. V lost 3 bases, J lost 9 bases, and 12 bases lay in between. The germline V gene has CDR1 MGHRA and CDR2 YSYEKL. CDR3 in amino acids: CASSQGGGRPQHF. The DNA of the CDR3 is TGCGCCAGCAGCCAGGGGGGTGGCCGGCCCCAGCATTTT.

J is TRBJ1-2 and V is TRBV6-5; D may be TRBD1 (5 bases). The germline V and J ends were trimmed by 2 bases and 2 bases, with 9 bases remaining between them. Germline V gene lookup returns CDR1 MNHEY and CDR2 SVGAGI. CDR3 size: 14 residues. CDR3 region: CASSYGAGNYGYTF. In nucleotides, the CDR3 is TGTGCCAGCAGTTACGGGGCGGGAAACTATGGCTACACCTTC.

This chain joins TRBV28 and TRBJ2-7; no clear D gene. Between the trimmed V and J ends, which lost 1 base and 9 bases, there was a span of 10 bases. CDR1 MDHEN and CDR2 SYDVKM come from the germline V gene. The CDR3 covers 12 residues. The CDR3 nucleotides read TGTGCCAGCAGTTTATCGCCGGATGGGCAGTACTTC. This sequence encodes CASSLSPDGQYF.

This clone was observed once. The genes are TRBV19 and TRBJ2-7; D is uncertain. The CDR3 is 13 residues long. Germline-derived CDR1 and CDR2 are LNHDA and SQIVND (reference sequence). V lost 0 bases and J lost 7, with 10 bases in between. The CDR3 sequence: CASSIETWGEQYF. The DNA for the CDR3 is TGTGCCAGTAGTATAGAGACATGGGGAGAGCAGTACTTC.

The chain couples TRBV5-6 to TRBJ1-2, with 9 positions matching TRBD1. The CDR3 sequence is 15 residues long. The junction had 8 bases not matched to a gene; V was cut back by 3 bases and J by 5 bases. The germline gives CDR1 SGHDT, CDR2 YYEEEE. The CDR3 loop is CASSSSGTGSYGYTF. The DNA for the CDR3 is TGTGCCAGCAGCTCCTCGGGGACAGGGTCTTATGGCTACACCTTC.

Of note for this clone: This could be a read error, since a much larger clone is one nucleotide away. The chain is built from TRBV4-3 and TRBJ2-1, with 8 bases identical to TRBD1. J was trimmed by 10 bases and V by 4 bases; bases with no gene match: 6. Germline V lookup: CDR1 LGHNA, CDR2 YSLEER. The CDR3 extends over 13 amino acids. The CDR3 sequence is CASSLRTGREQFF. The CDR3 nucleotides read TGCGCCAGCAGCCTCCGGACAGGGCGCGAGCAGTTCTTC.

This chain links TRBV29-1 with TRBJ1-2; D might be TRBD1 (5 bases). The germline CDR1 and CDR2 sequences are SQVTM and ANQGSEA. V lost 0 bases and J lost 8, with 19 bases in between. The CDR3 sequence is 15 residues long. The CDR3 here is CSVEDRFGRDPGYTF. CDR3 nucleotide sequence: TGCAGCGTTGAAGATCGTTTCGGCAGGGACCCGGGCTACACCTTC.

The J gene is TRBJ1-5, the V gene TRBV6-6; no clear D. The CDR3 extends over 13 amino acids. Germline CDR1 MNHNY, CDR2 SVGAGI (reference sequence). Trimming stripped 6 bases from V and 7 bases from J, with 13 bases between. DNA of the CDR3: TGTGCCAGCAGCTTACAGCCGCACCAGCCCCAGCATTTT. Encoded protein: CASSLQPHQPQHF.

This chain connects TRBV2 to TRBJ2-3; D gene ambiguous. The CDR3 contains 11 residues. The V gene's germline CDR1 is SNHLY and CDR2 FYNNEI. The V and J ends lost 7 bases and 9 bases respectively, with 11 bases between them. CDR3 in amino acids: CASIGRQTQYF. The CDR3 DNA reads TGTGCCAGCATAGGCCGCCAAACGCAGTATTTT.

The chain has TRBV5-4 and TRBJ2-1; 12 bases fit TRBD2. Trimming at V came to 0 bases and at J to 10 bases, leaving 5 bases not matched to a gene. Germline lookup yields CDR1 SGHNT and CDR2 YYREEE (reference sequence). The length of the CDR3 is 15 residues. The CDR3, as DNA: TGTGCCAGCAGCTTGGACCCGACTAGCGGGAGCGAGCAGTTCTTC. This sequence encodes CASSLDPTSGSEQFF.

The V gene is TRBV19, the J gene TRBJ2-3; D unresolved. CDR1 and CDR2 (germline): LNHDA, SQIVND (reference sequence). CDR3 length: 18 amino acids. V lost 7 bases and J 1 base, leaving 24 bases between the germline ends. The CDR3: CASNPNLHNTWGTDTQYF. The CDR3 DNA reads TGTGCCAGTAATCCAAACCTCCACAACACCTGGGGCACAGATACGCAGTATTTT.

This chain uses TRBV10-2 with TRBJ1-4; 9 nucleotides line up with TRBD1. V was pared by 7 bases and J by 12 bases, with 9 bases of the junction left unmatched. This CDR3 has 13 residues. The germline CDR1 and CDR2 sequences are WSHSY and SAAADI. The CDR3 loop is CASKEQGARELFF. Here the CDR3 DNA reads TGCGCCAGCAAGGAACAGGGGGCGAGGGAACTGTTTTTT.

The chain recombines TRBV8-2 with TRBJ2-6; the table's D gene call, TRBD1, was not cross checked with the DNA. TRBV8-2 is an annotated pseudogene. The CDR3 runs 16 residues. The CDR3: CGSSMITQSRANVLTF. CDR3 in DNA: TGTGGCAGTTCGATGATAACACAAAGTCGGGCCAACGTCCTGACTTTC.

This sequence joins TRBV2 and TRBJ1-1; weak D call: TRBD1 (5 bases). Trimming removed 3 bases from V and 0 bases from J, with 8 bases in between. The germline V gene encodes CDR1 SNHLY and CDR2 FYNNEI. The CDR3 contains 14 residues. In DNA, the CDR3 is TGTGCCAGCAGTGACAGGGCGTTGAACACTGAAGCTTTCTTT. Encoded protein: CASSDRALNTEAFF.